This T cell receptor (beta chain) was sequenced for a study of early T cells in non-severe SARS-CoV-2 infection. The CDR3 has 16 residues. Trimming took 1 base from V and 1 from J; bases not matched to a gene: 4. Germline-derived CDR1 and CDR2 are SGHTA and FQGNSA. Unique molecular identifier tags were affixed to discrete cDNA molecules. TCRdb called the 5' RACE reads again in MiXCR, with one record for every CDR3 protein. The table shows approximately 74,000 distinct CDR3 sequences, with around 15% occurring only once. Sequencing was performed on whole blood. This chain uses TRBV7-2 with TRBJ2-7, with 10 bases lining up with TRBD2. This sequence was found in an adult who was a healthcare worker with PCR-confirmed SARS-CoV-2 infection or an uninfected control (not recorded which). The CDR3 nucleotides read TGTGCCAGCAGCTTAGGTTTACTAGCGGGGTCCTACGAGCAGTACTTC. Amino acids: CASSLGLLAGSYEQYF.